A selection of T cell receptor beta chains follows, all from one sample in a study of graft-versus-host responses after intestinal transplantation. The repertoire was sequenced with immunoSEQ multiplex PCR; TCRdb's copy has only in-frame clones and lacks some. The sample yields some 110,000 clones, 90% seen once. Which antigens these TCRs recognize remains unknown. The material sequenced was unstimulated CD4+ T cells sorted from spleen or lymph node cells, taken before intestinal transplant. The receptors were gathered from a human donor who received an intestinal transplant. CDR3s include the opening cysteine and the closing phenylalanine or tryptophan. D genes are given only for firm matches. The size field is filled for only some rows; it gives once, few, many or a size class.

TRBV4-3	-	TRBJ2-5	-	TGCGCCAGCAGCCCACGGGGAGGAGGGGAGACCCAGTACTTC	CASSPRGGGETQYF
TRBV27	-	TRBJ2-2	-	TGTGCCAAGCAGGGTTGGGGAAAATTCGGGGAGCTGTTTTTT	CAKQGWGKFGELFF
TRBV27	-	TRBJ1-1	TRBD1	TGTGCCAGCAGTTGGCAGGGGGCGGGTAGCACTGAAGCTTTCTTT	CASSWQGAGSTEAFF
TRBV2	-	TRBJ2-2	-	TGTGCCAGCAGCGGACAGAAGGGGATCGGGGAGCTGTTTTTT	CASSGQKGIGELFF
TRBV15	once	TRBJ2-5	-	TGTGCCACCAGCAGAGATGGAGGGGAGAGGGAGACCCAGTACTTC	CATSRDGGERETQYF
TRBV27	-	TRBJ2-3	TRBD2	TGTGCCAGCAGTTTCGGGACTAGCAGCACAGATACGCAGTATTTT	CASSFGTSSTDTQYF
TRBV5-1	-	TRBJ2-1	-	TGCGCCAGCAGCCTGGTGGGGGGGGGCCGCAATGAGCAGTTCTTC	CASSLVGGGRNEQFF
TRBV7-9	-	TRBJ2-7	TRBD1	TGTGCCAGCAGCTTAGTCCCAATGACAGGGCAGGGCCGCGAGCAGTACTTC	CASSLVPMTGQGREQYF
TRBV11-2	-	TRBJ2-3	TRBD2	TGTGCCAGCAGCCGACTAGCGGGGTTTACGCAGTATTTT	CASSRLAGFTQYF
TRBV7-8	-	TRBJ2-7	TRBD2	TGTGCCAGCAGCCTTCCGGGGCTAGCGGACTACGAGCAGTACTTC	CASSLPGLADYEQYF
TRBV10-3	-	TRBJ1-4	-	TGTGCCATCAGTCGAGGAGGAGGGGAAAAACTGTTTTTT	CAISRGGGEKLFF
TRBV2	-	TRBJ2-7	-	TGTGCCAGCAGTGACTTTGCGGTTGCTTCCTACGAGCAGTACTTC	CASSDFAVASYEQYF
TRBV7-2	once	TRBJ2-7	-	TGTGCCAGCAGCTCAGGGGTGGCGGCCTACTACGAGCAGTACTTC	CASSSGVAAYYEQYF
TRBV5-5	-	TRBJ2-6	TRBD2	TGTGCCAGCAGTTCAACGGGGGGGTCCGGGGCCAACGTCCTGACTTTC	CASSSTGGSGANVLTF
TRBV7-9	-	TRBJ2-3	-	TGTGCCAGCAGCTTATCCAAAACAGATACGCAGTATTTT	CASSLSKTDTQYF
TRBV6-5	-	TRBJ2-3	-	TGTGCCAGCAGTGACAGCTTCACAGATACGCAGTATTTT	CASSDSFTDTQYF
TRBV27	-	TRBJ2-3	TRBD2	TGTGCCAGCCATCCGGGCGGGAGTAGAGATACGCAGTATTTT	CASHPGGSRDTQYF
TRBV28	-	TRBJ2-7	TRBD1	TGTGCCAGCAGTTTAACAGGGGGTTGGATCTACGAGCAGTACTTC	CASSLTGGWIYEQYF
TRBV30	-	TRBJ2-5	-	TGTGCCTGGAGCCCCGTCGGGACCCAGTACTTC	CAWSPVGTQYF
TRBV30	-	TRBJ1-2	-	TGTGCCTGGAGTGCAGCGGACTACTATGGCTACACCTTC	CAWSAADYYGYTF
TRBV9	once	TRBJ2-3	TRBD1	TGTGCCAGCAGCGCGGGGACAGGGCTTAGCACAGATACGCAGTATTTT	CASSAGTGLSTDTQYF
TRBV7-8	-	TRBJ1-1	-	TGTGCCAGCAGCTTGGAGTGGGGCGTAGACACTGAAGCTTTCTTT	CASSLEWGVDTEAFF
TRBV9	-	TRBJ2-2	-	TGTGCCAGCAGCGTAGCGGGTGTCGACACCGGGGAGCTGTTTTTT	CASSVAGVDTGELFF
TRBV21-1	-	TRBJ2-5	-	TGTGCCAGCAGCAAAGTAGCGCCGAGAGAGACCCAGTACTTC	CASSKVAPRETQYF
TRBV7-9	-	TRBJ2-5	TRBD1	TGTGCCAGCAGCCGCCGAGGACAGGGGGCGGTAGGGGAGACCCAGTACTTC	CASSRRGQGAVGETQYF
TRBV5-6	-	TRBJ2-3	-	TGTGCCAGCAGCTTTTGGCGGGGGCGGGGGGATACGCAGTATTTT	CASSFWRGRGDTQYF
TRBV5-1	-	TRBJ2-7	-	TGCGCCAGCAGCCCCGGGACACTAACCTACGAGCAGTACTTC	CASSPGTLTYEQYF
TRBV11-3	once	TRBJ2-1	TRBD2	TGTGCCAGCAGCTTAGGGGCTAGCGGGAGGAATGATGAGCAGTTCTTC	CASSLGASGRNDEQFF
TRBV6-1	-	TRBJ2-2	-	TGTGCCAGTAGGGGGTGGTGGGAGCTGTTTTTT	CASRGWWELFF
TRBV12-5	-	TRBJ1-5	-	TGTGCTAGTGGTTGGACACACAATCAGCCCCAGCATTTT	CASGWTHNQPQHF
TRBV7-3	-	TRBJ1-3	-	TGTGCCAGCAGCTTAGGGGCACAAGCTGGAAACACCATATATTTT	CASSLGAQAGNTIYF
TRBV11-2	-	TRBJ2-5	-	TGTGCCAGCAGCCACCGGGAGACAGCGTACCAAGAGACCCAGTACTTC	CASSHRETAYQETQYF
TRBV27	-	TRBJ1-2	-	TGTGCCAGCAGTTCGACAGGCTATGGCTACACCTTC	CASSSTGYGYTF
TRBV7-8	-	TRBJ2-1	-	TGTGCCAGCAGCTTGGCAAATGAGCAGTTCTTC	CASSLANEQFF
TRBV18	-	TRBJ2-1	TRBD1	TGTGCCAGCTCACCCTGGGACAGAACATACAATGAGCAGTTCTTC	CASSPWDRTYNEQFF
TRBV29-1	-	TRBJ1-4	-	TGCAGCGTTGAAGGACAGGAAGGAGATCGGGCTGAAAAACTGTTTTTT	CSVEGQEGDRAEKLFF
TRBV6-1	-	TRBJ1-2	TRBD1	TGTGCCAGCAGCCCAGACAGGGGCTATGGCTACACCTTC	CASSPDRGYGYTF
TRBV10-2	-	TRBJ2-1	-	TGCGCCAGCAGTGGGGCGATCGGACAGACATACAATGAGCAGTTCTTC	CASSGAIGQTYNEQFF
TRBV7-2	-	TRBJ1-2	-	TGTGCCAGCAGCTTAAAGCCAGGGCTCTATGGCTACACCTTC	CASSLKPGLYGYTF
TRBV6-5	-	TRBJ1-2	-	TGTGCCAGCAGTTACTCGTTCGGGTTAACTAACTATGGCTACACCTTC	CASSYSFGLTNYGYTF
TRBV6-1	-	TRBJ1-4	TRBD1	TGTGCCAGCAGTGGGGACAGGTCGAATGAAAAACTGTTTTTT	CASSGDRSNEKLFF
TRBV19	-	TRBJ2-5	TRBD1	TGTGCCAGTAGTCAGGGGGTTGGAAAGACCCAGTACTTC	CASSQGVGKTQYF
TRBV27	-	TRBJ2-1	-	TGTGCCAGCGCCCTAGCCTCTCCCTACAATGAGCAGTTCTTC	CASALASPYNEQFF
TRBV28	-	TRBJ2-7	TRBD2	TGTGCCAGCAGTGGGACTAGCTACCGCTACGAGCAGTACTTC	CASSGTSYRYEQYF
TRBV12-5	-	TRBJ2-1	TRBD2	TGTGCTAGTGGTTTCACGACTAGCGGGAGTTCCTACAATGAGCAGTTCTTC	CASGFTTSGSSYNEQFF
TRBV10-1	-	TRBJ2-1	TRBD2	TGCGCCAGCAGTAAAACAGCGGGGGGATACTACAATGAGCAGTTCTTC	CASSKTAGGYYNEQFF
TRBV5-1	-	TRBJ1-3	-	TGCGCCAGCAGCTTGGGGACAGTTAGCTCTGGAAACACCATATATTTT	CASSLGTVSSGNTIYF
TRBV28	-	TRBJ2-4	TRBD1	TGTGCCAGCTTGGACAGGCGGAAAAACATTCAGTACTTC	CASLDRRKNIQYF
TRBV19	-	TRBJ1-1	-	TGTGCCAGTAGTCCCAGACAAGGAATGAACACTGAAGCTTTCTTT	CASSPRQGMNTEAFF
TRBV18	-	TRBJ2-3	-	TGTGCCAGCTCTTCCGGCGGGGGCTTGGGGGATACGCAGTATTTT	CASSSGGGLGDTQYF
TRBV25-1	-	TRBJ2-3	-	TGTGCCAGCAGTGGGCGAAGGGGCGCGTCGAGCACAGATACGCAGTATTTT	CASSGRRGASSTDTQYF
TRBV5-1	once	TRBJ1-3	TRBD1	TGCGCCAGCAGCTTAAACCCGGGACAGGGCCTGGGGGACACCATATATTTT	CASSLNPGQGLGDTIYF
TRBV6-6	-	TRBJ1-5	-	TGTGCCAGCATCCCTAGTCCCAGCTATAGCAATCAGCCCCAGCATTTT	CASIPSPSYSNQPQHF
TRBV2	once	TRBJ2-1	TRBD1	TGTGCCAGCAGAGAACGGCCGGGACAGGAGGTCAATGAGCAGTTCTTC	CASRERPGQEVNEQFF
TRBV10-3	-	TRBJ2-3	-	TGTGCCATCAGTGAGTCTGTTAGCGGCACAGATACGCAGTATTTT	CAISESVSGTDTQYF
TRBV5-1	-	TRBJ2-7	-	TGCGCCAGCAGCTTGAAAGAACGGGCCTACGAGCAGTACTTC	CASSLKERAYEQYF
TRBV5-1	-	TRBJ2-6	TRBD2	TGCGCCAGCAGTTGGACTAGCGGGTCCCCTGGGGCCAACGTCCTGACTTTC	CASSWTSGSPGANVLTF
TRBV7-8	-	TRBJ2-1	TRBD2	TGTGCCAGCAGCCGTTTGCGGGGGAGGGTGGATGAGCAGTTCTTC	CASSRLRGRVDEQFF